This TCR beta chain was identified in a study of blood T cell repertoires in COVID-19. Across the study: The origin of the acute and convalescent COVID-19 samples was the United States, Italy and Spain. Sample material is recorded as cDNA or gDNA derived from T cells, B-cell-depleted T cells, or PBMCs.

This clone has more than one count but fewer than ten. At one boundary the junction diverges from the germline segment, which might be a read error. Source study methods: For nucleated cells, counts were estimated from reference gene primer amplification. TCRdb's copy holds only in-frame clones and misses some; the assay was immunoSEQ multiplex PCR. For V, J and clone size, that table is used; D and trimming come from the DNA. The data hold 200,000 to 300,000 clones, with over 70% observed a single time. Sequencing input: peripheral blood. The TCR was taken from a woman between 40 and 50 years old who had recovered from COVID-19.

DNA for the CDR3: TGCGCCAGCAGCGAGTTGACAGGGGCCTCCTACGAGCAGTACTTC. This sequence encodes CASSELTGASYEQYF. This chain uses TRBV10-1 with TRBJ2-7, with 8 nucleotides matching TRBD1. CDR1 is WNHNN, CDR2 SYGVQD, per germline (reference sequence). CDR3 length: 15 amino acids.